This T cell receptor beta chain originates from a study of tumor-infiltrating lymphocytes in primary liver carcinoma. On the study more broadly: There were tumors of stage T1-T3 N0M0, each 4.2 to 10 cm across.

The source material, roughly 18-30 mg of unsorted bulk tissue, was used to co-extract RNA and DNA. Constant-region priming of 500 ng total RNA yielded TCR beta cDNA. Employing slightly modified ARM-PCR, three nested multiplex PCR rounds were run, and these gave rise to the TCR beta libraries. The first two PCR rounds used TRBV1-TRBV30 forward primers with a C-beta reverse primer, roughly 10 cycles each. Using its own MiXCR run on the multiplex PCR reads, TCRdb lists one record per CDR3 protein. The sample has under 200,000 distinct CDR3 sequences; around 85% are singletons. The germline V gene has CDR1 SGHNT and CDR2 YENEEA. Between the trimmed V and J ends, which lost 10 bases and 0 bases, there was a span of 16 bases. This CDR3 contains 15 residues.

Sequencing was carried out using tumor tissue from primary liver carcinoma. This clonotype originated in a man aged 35 to 55 with primary liver carcinoma and hepatitis B virus infection. J is TRBJ2-4 and V is TRBV11-3, with a tentative D call TRBD2 (5 bases). The CDR3 DNA reads TGTGCCAAGAACTTCGGGGTGATAGCCAAAAACATTCAGTACTTC. Protein sequence: CAKNFGVIAKNIQYF.